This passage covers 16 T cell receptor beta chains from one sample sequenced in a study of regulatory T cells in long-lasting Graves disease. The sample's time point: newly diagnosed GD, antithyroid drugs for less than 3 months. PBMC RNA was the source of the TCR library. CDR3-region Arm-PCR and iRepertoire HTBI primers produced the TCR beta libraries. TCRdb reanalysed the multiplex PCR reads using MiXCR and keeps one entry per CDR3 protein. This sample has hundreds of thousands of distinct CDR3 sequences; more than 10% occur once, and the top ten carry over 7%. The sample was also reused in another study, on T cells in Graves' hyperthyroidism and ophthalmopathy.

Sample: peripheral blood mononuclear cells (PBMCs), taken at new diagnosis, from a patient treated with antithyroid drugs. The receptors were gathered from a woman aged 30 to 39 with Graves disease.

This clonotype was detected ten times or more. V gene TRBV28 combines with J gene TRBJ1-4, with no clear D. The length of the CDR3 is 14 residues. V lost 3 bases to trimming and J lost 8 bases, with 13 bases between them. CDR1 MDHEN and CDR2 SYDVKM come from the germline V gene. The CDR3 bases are TGTGCCAGCAGTTTGGTACACACGGGGGAAAAACTGTTTTTT. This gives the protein CASSLVHTGEKLFF.

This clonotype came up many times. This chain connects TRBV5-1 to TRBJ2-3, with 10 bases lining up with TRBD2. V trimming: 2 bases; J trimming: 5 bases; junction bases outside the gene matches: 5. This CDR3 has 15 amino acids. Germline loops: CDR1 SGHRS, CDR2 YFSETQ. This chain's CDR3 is CASSFGLAARDTQYF. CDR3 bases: TGCGCCAGCAGCTTCGGACTAGCGGCTCGAGATACGCAGTATTTT.

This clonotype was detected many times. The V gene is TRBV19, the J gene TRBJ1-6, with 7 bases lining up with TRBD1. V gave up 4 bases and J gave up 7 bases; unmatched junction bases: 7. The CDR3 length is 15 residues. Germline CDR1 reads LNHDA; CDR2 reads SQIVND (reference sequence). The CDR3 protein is CASSTDRAENSPLHF. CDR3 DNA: TGTGCCAGTAGTACCGACAGGGCAGAGAATTCACCCCTCCACTTT.

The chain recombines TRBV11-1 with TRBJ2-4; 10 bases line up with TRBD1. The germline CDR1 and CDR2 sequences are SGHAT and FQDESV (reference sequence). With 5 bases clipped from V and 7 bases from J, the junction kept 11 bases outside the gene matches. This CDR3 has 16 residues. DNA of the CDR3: TGTGCCAGCAGCCTCCTGACAGGGGGCGCAAGGAACATTCAGTACTTC. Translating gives CASSLLTGGARNIQYF.

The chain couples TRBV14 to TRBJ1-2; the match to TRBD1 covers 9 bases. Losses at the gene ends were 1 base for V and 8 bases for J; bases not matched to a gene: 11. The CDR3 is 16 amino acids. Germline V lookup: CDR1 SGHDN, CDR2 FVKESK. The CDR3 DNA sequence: TGTGCCAGCAGCCAAGGATGGACAGGGGCGGTGGAGGGCTACACCTTC. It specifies CASSQGWTGAVEGYTF.

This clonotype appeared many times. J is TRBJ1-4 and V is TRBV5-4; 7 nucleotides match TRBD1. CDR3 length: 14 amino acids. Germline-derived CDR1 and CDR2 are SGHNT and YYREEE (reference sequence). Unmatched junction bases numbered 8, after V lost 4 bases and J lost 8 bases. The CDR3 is CASSPGGRREKLFF. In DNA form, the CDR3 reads TGTGCCAGCAGCCCAGGGGGGAGAAGAGAAAAACTGTTTTTT.

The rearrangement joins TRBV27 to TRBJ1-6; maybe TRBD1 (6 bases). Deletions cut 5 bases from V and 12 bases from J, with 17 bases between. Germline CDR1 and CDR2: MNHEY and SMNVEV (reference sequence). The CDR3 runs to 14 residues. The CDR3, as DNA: TGTGCCAGCAGTCCCCGGGACATTTTTCAACCCCTCCACTTT. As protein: CASSPRDIFQPLHF.

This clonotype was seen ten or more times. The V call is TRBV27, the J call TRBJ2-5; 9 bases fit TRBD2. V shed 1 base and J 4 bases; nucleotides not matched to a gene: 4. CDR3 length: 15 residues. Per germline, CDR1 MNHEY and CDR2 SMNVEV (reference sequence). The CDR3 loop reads CASSLFASGIETQYF. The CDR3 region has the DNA TGTGCCAGCAGTTTATTCGCTAGCGGGATAGAGACCCAGTACTTC.

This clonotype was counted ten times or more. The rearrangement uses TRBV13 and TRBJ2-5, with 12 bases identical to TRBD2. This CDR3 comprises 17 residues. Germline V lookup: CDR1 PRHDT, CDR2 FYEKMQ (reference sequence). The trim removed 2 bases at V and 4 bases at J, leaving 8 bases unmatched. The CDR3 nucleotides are TGTGCCAGCAGCTTAAACCTAGCGGGAGGGACTCGAGAGACCCAGTACTTC. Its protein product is CASSLNLAGGTRETQYF.

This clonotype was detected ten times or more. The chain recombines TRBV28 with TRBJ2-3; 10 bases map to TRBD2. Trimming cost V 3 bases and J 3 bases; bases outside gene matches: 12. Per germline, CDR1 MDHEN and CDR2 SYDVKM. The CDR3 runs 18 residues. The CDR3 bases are TGTGCCAGCAGTTTCGGTCTAGCGGGAGCCCTATCGACAGATACGCAGTATTTT. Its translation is CASSFGLAGALSTDTQYF.

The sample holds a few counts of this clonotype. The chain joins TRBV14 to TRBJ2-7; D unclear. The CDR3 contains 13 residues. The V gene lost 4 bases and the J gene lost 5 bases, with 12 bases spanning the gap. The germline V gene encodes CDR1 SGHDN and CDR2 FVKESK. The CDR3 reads CASSPGWAHEQYF. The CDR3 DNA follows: TGTGCCAGCAGCCCAGGATGGGCCCACGAGCAGTACTTC.

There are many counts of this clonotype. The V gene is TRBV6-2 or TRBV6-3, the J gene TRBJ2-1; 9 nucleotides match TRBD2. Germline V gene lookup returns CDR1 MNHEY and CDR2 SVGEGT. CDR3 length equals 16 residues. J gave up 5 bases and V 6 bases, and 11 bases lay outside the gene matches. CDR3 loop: CASRRALAGVHNEQFF. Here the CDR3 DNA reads TGTGCCAGCAGGCGCGCGTTAGCGGGAGTCCACAATGAGCAGTTCTTC.

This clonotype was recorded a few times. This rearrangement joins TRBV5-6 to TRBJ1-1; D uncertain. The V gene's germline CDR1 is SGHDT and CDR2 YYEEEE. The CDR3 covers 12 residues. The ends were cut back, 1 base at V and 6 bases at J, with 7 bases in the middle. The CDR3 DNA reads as TGTGCCAGCAGCTTGAGCCGAGCTGAAGCTTTCTTT. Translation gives CASSLSRAEAFF.

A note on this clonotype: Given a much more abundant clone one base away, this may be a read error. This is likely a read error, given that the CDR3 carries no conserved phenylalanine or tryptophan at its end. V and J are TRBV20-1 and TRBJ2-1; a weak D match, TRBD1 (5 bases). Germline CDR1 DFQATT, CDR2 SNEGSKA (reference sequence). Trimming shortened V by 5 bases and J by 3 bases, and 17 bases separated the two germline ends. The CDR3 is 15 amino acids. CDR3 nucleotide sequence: TGCAGTGCTGGCCTAACAGGCCAAGTCTACAATGAGCAGTTCTTG. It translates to CSAGLTGQVYNEQFL.

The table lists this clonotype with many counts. The CDR3 here is CASSGTSGTGRVYNEQFF. The CDR3 bases are TGTGCCAGCAGCGGGACATCTGGGACAGGGCGAGTCTACAATGAGCAGTTCTTC. The gene calls are TRBV9 and TRBJ2-1; 9 bases map to TRBD1. The CDR3 has 18 amino acids. Looked up from germline, CDR1 is SGDLS and CDR2 is YYNGEE. V lost 3 bases and J lost 3; bases outside the gene matches: 13. Filled out from reference TRBV9 and TRBJ2-1, the complete variable domain reads DSGVTQTPKHLITATGQRVTLRCSPRSGDLSVYWYQQSLDQGLQFLIQYYNGEERAKGNILERFSAQQFPDLHSELNLSSLELGDSALYFCASSGTSGTGRVYNEQFFGPGTRLTVL.

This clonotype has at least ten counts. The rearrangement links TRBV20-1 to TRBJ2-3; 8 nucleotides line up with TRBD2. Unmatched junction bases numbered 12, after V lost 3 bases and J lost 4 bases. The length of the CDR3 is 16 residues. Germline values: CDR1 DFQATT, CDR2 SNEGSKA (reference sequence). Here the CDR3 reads CSASIRLARKSDTQYF. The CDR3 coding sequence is TGCAGTGCTAGTATCCGACTAGCGAGAAAATCAGATACGCAGTATTTT.